A single sample gave rise to the 14 T cell receptor beta chains below, sequenced in a study of shared clonotypes between healthy human individuals. Clones were read by immunoSEQ multiplex PCR, and TCRdb kept only the in-frame ones, dropping some. The sample lists millions of clones, 85% to 95% occurring once. Sequenced: naive CD4+ T cells from PBMCs. Subset indicated: CD45RA+ positively selected. The receptors stem from a young man in good health. Some clones in this sample may be carry-over from other donors' samples.

This clone came up once. The chain joins TRBV28 to TRBJ2-2; D gene ambiguous. Deletions cut 6 bases from V and 2 bases from J, with 16 bases between. Germline V gene sequence: CDR1 MDHEN, CDR2 SYDVKM. This CDR3 comprises 16 residues. The CDR3 loop is CASSGGKTANTGELFF. The CDR3 nucleotides are TGTGCCAGCAGCGGTGGGAAAACAGCTAACACCGGGGAGCTGTTTTTT.

The chain couples TRBV7-7 to TRBJ2-3; 9 bases match TRBD2. CDR3 size: 16 residues. Per the germline V gene, CDR1 is SSHAT and CDR2 is FNYEAQ (reference sequence). Trimming cost V 1 base and J 3 bases; bases outside gene matches: 5. This chain's CDR3 is CASSLGASGNTDTQYF. In DNA form, the CDR3 reads TGTGCCAGCAGCTTAGGGGCTAGCGGGAATACAGATACGCAGTATTTT.

The chain joins TRBV10-3 to TRBJ2-1, with D perhaps TRBD1 or TRBD2 (5 bases each). This CDR3 spans 12 amino acids. Trimming shortened V by 7 bases and J by 7 bases, and 11 bases separated the two germline ends. Germline V gene data show CDR1 as ENHRY and CDR2 as SYGVKD. DNA of the CDR3: TGTGCCATCACCCGGGACCGAAATGAGCAGTTCTTC. Translation: CAITRDRNEQFF.

The chain combines TRBV5-1 with TRBJ1-1; perhaps TRBD1 as D (5 bases). The CDR3 totals 14 residues. Trimming stripped 0 bases from V and 6 bases from J, with 12 bases between. The germline gives CDR1 SGHRS, CDR2 YFSETQ. CDR3 loop: CASSLAAGSAEAFF. CDR3 nucleotides: TGCGCCAGCAGCTTGGCGGCAGGGAGCGCTGAAGCTTTCTTT.

The chain joins TRBV2 to TRBJ2-7, with D maybe TRBD2 (5 bases). V lost 6 bases and J 6 bases, leaving 12 bases between the germline ends. Germline CDR1 is SNHLY and CDR2 is FYNNEI. The length of the CDR3 is 12 residues. The CDR3 here is CASRGDLAEQYF. The CDR3 nucleotides read TGTGCCAGCAGGGGAGACTTGGCCGAGCAGTACTTC.

The CDR3 DNA reads as TGTGCCAGCAGTTCCCCCGCAGCGGGAAAAAACATTCAGTACTTC. Translating it yields CASSSPAAGKNIQYF. The chain joins TRBV28 to TRBJ2-4; 7 nucleotides line up with TRBD2. CDR3 length equals 15 residues. With V trimmed by 4 bases and J by 4 bases, 7 bases remained unmatched. From germline, CDR1 is MDHEN and CDR2 SYDVKM.

This chain joins TRBV29-1 and TRBJ1-1; weak D call: TRBD1 (5 bases). From germline, CDR1 is SQVTM and CDR2 ANQGSEA. Trimming removed 7 bases at V and 6 bases at J, with 18 bases between. The CDR3 consists of 13 residues. The CDR3 sequence: CSAWGGAGSEAFF. For the CDR3, the DNA is TGCAGCGCCTGGGGGGGAGCGGGGTCTGAAGCTTTCTTT.

The chain has TRBV27 and TRBJ1-3; D remains ambiguous. Germline CDR1 is MNHEY and CDR2 is SMNVEV (reference sequence). There are 12 residues in the CDR3. V lost 6 bases to trimming and J lost 4 bases, with 7 bases between them. The DNA for the CDR3 is TGTGCCAGCAGCCAAGACGGAAACACCATATATTTT. Encoded protein: CASSQDGNTIYF.

The rearrangement uses TRBV2 and TRBJ1-1; the D gene is possibly TRBD1 (5 bases). CDR1 SNHLY and CDR2 FYNNEI come from the germline V gene. Trimming shortened V by 6 bases and J by 0 bases, and 8 bases separated the two germline ends. The CDR3 totals 13 residues. The CDR3 protein is CASRRTLNTEAFF. CDR3 bases: TGTGCCAGCAGAAGGACATTGAACACTGAAGCTTTCTTT.

The chain joins TRBV7-3 to TRBJ1-2; a possible D gene is TRBD1 (6 bases). Deletions cut 5 bases from V and 4 bases from J, with 17 bases between. Germline-derived CDR1 and CDR2 are SGHTA and FQGTGA. The CDR3 length is 15 residues. This CDR3 reads CASSPPGGSIYGYTF. CDR3 in DNA: TGTGCCAGCAGCCCACCGGGGGGCTCGATCTATGGCTACACCTTC.

The chain uses TRBV5-1 and TRBJ1-5; possibly TRBD1 for D (6 bases). CDR1 and CDR2 (germline): SGHRS, YFSETQ. The V gene lost 0 bases and the J gene lost 3 bases, with 13 bases spanning the gap. The CDR3 totals 16 residues. The CDR3 sequence: CASSLGTAPNNQPQHF. The CDR3 DNA follows: TGCGCCAGCAGCTTGGGGACAGCTCCCAACAATCAGCCCCAGCATTTT.

This clone was detected only once. V is TRBV2 and J is TRBJ2-5; 13 bases fit TRBD2. From germline, CDR1 is SNHLY and CDR2 FYNNEI. The length of the CDR3 is 15 residues. V was pared by 4 bases and J by 2 bases, with 1 base of the junction left unmatched. CDR3 sequence reads: CASSGTSGSQETQYF. The CDR3, as DNA: TGTGCCAGCAGTGGGACTAGCGGGAGTCAAGAGACCCAGTACTTC.

This chain links TRBV6-5 with TRBJ2-7; TRBD2 matches at 10 bases. The CDR3 consists of 15 residues. Per the germline V gene, CDR1 is MNHEY and CDR2 is SVGAGI. Germline trimming cut 6 bases from V and 4 bases from J; bases unmatched to any gene: 9. The CDR3 spells CASRRGLAESYEQYF. CDR3 DNA sequence: TGTGCCAGCAGACGAGGACTAGCGGAGAGTTACGAGCAGTACTTC.

The chain employs TRBV7-3 and TRBJ2-7, with 10 bases identical to TRBD2. J gave up 3 bases and V 5 bases, and 7 bases lay outside the gene matches. CDR3 length: 15 amino acids. The germline V gene has CDR1 SGHTA and CDR2 FQGTGA. This CDR3 is CASSEVASGGYEQYF. CDR3 nucleotides: TGTGCCAGCAGCGAAGTAGCTAGCGGGGGCTACGAGCAGTACTTC.